Described below is a single T cell receptor (beta chain) sequence and its context. This sample is drawn from a study of blood T cell repertoires in COVID-19. Study-level information: The United States, Italy and Spain provided the acute and convalescent COVID-19 samples. From T cells, B-cell-depleted T cells, or PBMCs came the material, which was cDNA or gDNA.

Clones were read by immunoSEQ multiplex PCR, and TCRdb kept only the in-frame ones, dropping some. The sample lists fewer than 200,000 clones, roughly 84% occurring once. This TCR was sampled from a man aged 65-85 years with active or convalescent COVID-19. Sequenced: peripheral blood.

The CDR3 DNA reads TGTGCCAGCAGCTTGGAAATGCCCCGGTACCGGGGGTCACCCCTCCACTTT. This encodes CASSLEMPRYRGSPLHF. The J gene is TRBJ1-6, the V gene TRBV5-5; maybe TRBD1 (5 bases). The CDR3 is 17 amino acids. V lost 0 bases, J lost 10 bases, and 20 bases lay in between. CDR1 and CDR2 (germline): SGHKS, YYEKEE (reference sequence).